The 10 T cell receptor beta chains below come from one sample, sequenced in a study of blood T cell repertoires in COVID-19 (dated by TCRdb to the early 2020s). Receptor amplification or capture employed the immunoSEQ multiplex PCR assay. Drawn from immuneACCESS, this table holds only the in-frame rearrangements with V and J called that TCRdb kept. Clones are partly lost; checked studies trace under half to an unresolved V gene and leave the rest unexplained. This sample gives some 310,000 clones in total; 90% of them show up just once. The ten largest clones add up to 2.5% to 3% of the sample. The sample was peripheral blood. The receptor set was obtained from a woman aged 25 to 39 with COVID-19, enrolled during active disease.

CDR3 protein: CASSYLLEGQPQHF. CDR3 nucleotides: TGTGCCAGCAGTTATCTCCTCGAGGGTCAGCCCCAGCATTTT. The V gene is TRBV6-5, the J gene TRBJ1-5; no definite D call. This CDR3 region has 14 residues. CDR1 is MNHEY, CDR2 SVGAGI, per germline. The V end lost 3 bases, the J end lost 6 bases, and 12 bases lay between the germline ends.

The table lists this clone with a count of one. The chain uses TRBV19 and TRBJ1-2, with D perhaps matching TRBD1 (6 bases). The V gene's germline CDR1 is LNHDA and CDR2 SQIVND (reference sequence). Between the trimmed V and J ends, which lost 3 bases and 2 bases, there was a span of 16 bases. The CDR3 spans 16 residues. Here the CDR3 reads CASSIWEPQGNYGYTF. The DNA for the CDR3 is TGTGCCAGTAGTATTTGGGAACCACAGGGAAACTATGGCTACACCTTC.

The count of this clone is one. In nucleotides, the CDR3 is TGTGCCAGCAGCCACCGGGACAGGGGGAAGGATGAGCAGTTCTTC. Protein product: CASSHRDRGKDEQFF. This rearrangement joins TRBV5-8 to TRBJ2-1; 11 bases are shared with TRBD1. Germline V gene lookup returns CDR1 SGHTS and CDR2 YDEGEE. Trimming removed 4 bases from V and 8 bases from J; junction bases left unmatched: 8. CDR3 size: 15 residues.

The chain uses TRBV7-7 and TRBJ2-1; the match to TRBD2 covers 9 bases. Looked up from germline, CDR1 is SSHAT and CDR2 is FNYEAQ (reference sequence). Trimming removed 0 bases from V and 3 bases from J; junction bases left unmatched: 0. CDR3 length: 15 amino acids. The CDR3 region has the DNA TGTGCCAGCAGCTTAGCACTAGCGGGCTACAATGAGCAGTTCTTC. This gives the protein CASSLALAGYNEQFF.

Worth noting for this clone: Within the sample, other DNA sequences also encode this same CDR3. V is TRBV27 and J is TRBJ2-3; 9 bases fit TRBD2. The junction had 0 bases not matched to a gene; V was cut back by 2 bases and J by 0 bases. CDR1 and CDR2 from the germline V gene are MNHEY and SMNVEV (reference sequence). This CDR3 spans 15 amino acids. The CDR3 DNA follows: TGTGCCAGCAGTTTACTAGCGGGGAGCACAGATACGCAGTATTTT. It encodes CASSLLAGSTDTQYF.

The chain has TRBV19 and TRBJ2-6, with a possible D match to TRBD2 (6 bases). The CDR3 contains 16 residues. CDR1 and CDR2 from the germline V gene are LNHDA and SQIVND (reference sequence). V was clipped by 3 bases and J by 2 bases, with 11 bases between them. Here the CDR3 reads CASSIGRDTGANVLTF. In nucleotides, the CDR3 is TGTGCCAGTAGTATCGGGCGGGATACTGGGGCCAACGTCCTGACTTTC.

In DNA, the CDR3 is TGTGCCAGCAGCCGACTAGCGGGAGTCACAGATACGCAGTATTTT. It is translated as CASSRLAGVTDTQYF. The chain combines TRBV7-9 with TRBJ2-3, with TRBD2 matching 12 bases. CDR1 and CDR2 (germline): SEHNR, FQNEAQ (reference sequence). The CDR3 sequence is 15 residues long. Trimming cost V 5 bases and J 2 bases; bases outside gene matches: 2. The full variable domain, in which reference TRBV7-9 and TRBJ2-3 provide the parts outside the CDR3, is DTGVSQNPRHKITKRGQNVTFRCDPISEHNRLYWYRQTLGQGPEFLTYFQNEAQLEKSRLLSDRFSAERPKGSFSTLEIQRTEQGDSAMYLCASSRLAGVTDTQYFGPGTRLTVL.

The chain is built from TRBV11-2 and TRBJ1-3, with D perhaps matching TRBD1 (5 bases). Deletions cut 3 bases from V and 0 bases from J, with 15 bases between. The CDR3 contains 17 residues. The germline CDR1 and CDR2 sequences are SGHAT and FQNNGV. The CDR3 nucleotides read TGTGCCAGCAGCTTCACCCACAGGTCCAACTCTGGAAACACCATATATTTT. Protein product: CASSFTHRSNSGNTIYF.

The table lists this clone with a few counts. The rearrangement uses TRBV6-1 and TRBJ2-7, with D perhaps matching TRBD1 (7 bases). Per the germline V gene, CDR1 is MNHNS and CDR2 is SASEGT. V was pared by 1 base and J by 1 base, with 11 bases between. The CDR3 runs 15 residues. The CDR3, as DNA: TGTGCCAGCAGTGAAGGGTCAGGGGGGTCCTACGAGCAGTACTTC. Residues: CASSEGSGGSYEQYF.

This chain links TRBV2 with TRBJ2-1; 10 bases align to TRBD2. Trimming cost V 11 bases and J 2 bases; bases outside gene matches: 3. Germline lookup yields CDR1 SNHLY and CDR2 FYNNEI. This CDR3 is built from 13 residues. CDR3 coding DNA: TGTGCCGGGGGACTAGCGACCTACAATGAGCAGTTCTTC. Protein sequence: CAGGLATYNEQFF.